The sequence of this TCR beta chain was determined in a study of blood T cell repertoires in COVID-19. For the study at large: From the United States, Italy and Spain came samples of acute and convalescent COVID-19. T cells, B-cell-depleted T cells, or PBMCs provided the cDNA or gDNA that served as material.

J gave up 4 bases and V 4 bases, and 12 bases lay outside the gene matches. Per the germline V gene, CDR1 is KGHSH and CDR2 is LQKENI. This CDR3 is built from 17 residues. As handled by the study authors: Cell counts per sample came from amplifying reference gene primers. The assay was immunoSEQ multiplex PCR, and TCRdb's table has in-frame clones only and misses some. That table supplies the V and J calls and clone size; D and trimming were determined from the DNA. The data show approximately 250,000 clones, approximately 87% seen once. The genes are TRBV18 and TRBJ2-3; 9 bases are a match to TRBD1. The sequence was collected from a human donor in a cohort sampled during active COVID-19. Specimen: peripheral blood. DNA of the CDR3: TGTGCCAGCTCACAATTATACCGGGACAGGGATGCAGATACGCAGTATTTT. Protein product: CASSQLYRDRDADTQYF.